The 2 T cell receptor beta chains below were found in one sample sequenced in a study of blood T cell repertoires in COVID-19. TCRdb's table, derived via immunoSEQ multiplex PCR, lists solely in-frame clones and lacks some. The table records 150,000 to 200,000 clones, 70% to 90% of them present only once. The sequencing input was peripheral blood. The receptors stem from a woman aged 60-75 years with COVID-19, enrolled during active disease.

The rearrangement links TRBV7-8 to TRBJ1-3; D might be TRBD1 (5 bases). Trimming pared 6 bases from V and 2 bases from J, leaving 20 bases between. The germline V gene encodes CDR1 SGHVS and CDR2 FQNEAQ. The CDR3 extends over 17 amino acids. CDR3 region: CASSRTLTRGPGNTIYF. CDR3 coding DNA: TGTGCCAGCAGTCGGACGCTCACGCGGGGCCCTGGAAACACCATATATTTT.

This clone was counted only a few times. The chain has TRBV25-1 and TRBJ1-1; D is unclear. The CDR3 spans 12 residues. Germline V gene sequence: CDR1 MGHDK, CDR2 SYGVNS. Trimming cost V 4 bases and J 3 bases, with 6 bases left between them. CDR3 residues: CASSGDYTEAFF. The CDR3 DNA sequence: TGTGCCAGCAGTGGAGATTACACTGAAGCTTTCTTT. The full variable domain, completed using reference TRBV25-1 and TRBJ1-1, is EADIYQTPRYLVIGTGKKITLECSQTMGHDKMYWYQQDPGMELHLIHYSYGVNSTEKGDLSSESTVSRIRTEHFPLTLESARPSHTSQYLCASSGDYTEAFFGQGTRLTVV.